The present TCR beta chain was sequenced within a study of CD8 T cells in Susac syndrome. Study-wide findings and caveats: As acknowledged by the study, its TCR sequencing and HLA analysis included a relatively small number of individuals.

On this clonotype: The antigen is undetermined.

RNA totalling about 0.45 to 1 ug underwent reverse transcription with random hexamers. Amplification of TCR beta CDR3 spanned 54 Vbeta and 13 Jbeta via immunoSEQ multiplex PCR. TCRdb re-analysed the immunoSEQ multiplex PCR reads in MiXCR, keeping a single row per CDR3 protein. This table has 100,000 to 150,000 distinct CDR3 sequences, around 94% appearing once. Per the germline V gene, CDR1 is MNHEY and CDR2 is SVGAGI. V shed 0 bases and J 3 bases; nucleotides not matched to a gene: 4. CDR3 length: 15 amino acids. V usage is TRBV6-5 and J usage is TRBJ1-1, with 7 bases that match TRBD1. Sample: CD4+ T cells from PBMCs. The receptor comes from a human donor with multiple sclerosis. The CDR3: CASSYSSQGDTEAFF. In DNA form, the CDR3 reads TGTGCCAGCAGTTACTCGAGCCAGGGGGACACTGAAGCTTTCTTT.